The sample holds a few counts of the clone carrying this TCR beta chain. What it binds is unknown. Carried by the TCR beta cDNA libraries were unique molecular identifiers. The yield from roughly 1 to 10 million T cells was around 500,000 cDNA molecules in total. TCRdb called the PCR reads again in MiXCR, with one record for every CDR3 protein. The sample holds about 770,000 distinct CDR3 sequences, roughly 50% seen once. The entry originates in a study of post-analysis software for immune sequencing data. Study results and limitations: Samples prepared in the same batch strongly co-clustered by F measure. Diversity measured as normalized Chao1 was significantly lower in multiple sclerosis patients than in controls.

This clonotype was obtained from a girl aged 10-17 years with multiple sclerosis. Sequencing was carried out using blood.

CDR3 region: CASSLDLAAYNEQFF. The CDR3 DNA sequence: TGTGCCAGCAGCTTGGATCTAGCGGCCTACAATGAGCAGTTCTTC. V gene TRBV5-6 combines with J gene TRBJ2-1; 7 positions match TRBD2. The CDR3 is 15 amino acids. Germline V gives CDR1 SGHDT, CDR2 YYEEEE. V trimming: 0 bases; J trimming: 2 bases; junction bases outside the gene matches: 2.